These 16 T cell receptor beta chains were all obtained from the same sample, sequenced in a study of shared clonotypes between healthy human individuals. Clones were sequenced by immunoSEQ multiplex PCR, and TCRdb holds only the in-frame ones, with some missing. Of about 2,100,000 clones listed, under 95% are singletons. Positively selected for CCR7, the CD45RO-negative cells used as naive CD8 cells excluded terminally differentiated effector memory CD45RA+ cells. The sample consisted of naive CD8+ T cells from PBMCs. Receptor source: a young man in good health. Some clones in this sample may be carry-over from other donors' samples.

The chain has TRBV6-4 and TRBJ2-1, with no clear D. Trimming took 3 bases from V and 0 from J, leaving 12 bases between them. Germline lookup yields CDR1 MRHNA and CDR2 SNTAGT. The CDR3 contains 16 residues. The CDR3 DNA follows: TGTGCCAGCAGTGAATTCTCCGTGAGCTCCTACAATGAGCAGTTCTTC. Protein: CASSEFSVSSYNEQFF.

As concerns this clone: No DNA is shown, since the ends of the CDR3 on it are uncertain; the CDR3 is the one TCRdb lists. The chain uses TRBV28 and TRBJ1-1. With termini counted, the CDR3 has 20 amino acids. Germline-derived CDR1 and CDR2 are MDHEN and SYDVKM. The chain's CDR3 is CASGRGMDTEAFFGQGTQKF.

V gene TRBV9 combines with J gene TRBJ1-2; D might be TRBD1 (6 bases). Germline assignment: CDR1 SGDLS and CDR2 YYNGEE. Trimming pared 0 bases from V and 4 bases from J, leaving 13 bases between. There are 15 residues in the CDR3. The CDR3 loop is CASSVGKAGVYGYTF. As DNA, the CDR3 is TGTGCCAGCAGCGTAGGCAAAGCAGGGGTCTATGGCTACACCTTC.

The rearrangement joins TRBV6-4 to TRBJ2-3, with D possibly matching TRBD1 (6 bases). The germline V gene has CDR1 MRHNA and CDR2 SNTAGT. V was cut by 8 bases and J by 2 bases, with 11 bases left in between. The length of the CDR3 is 13 residues. CDR3 residues: CASAGDLTDTQYF. Written as DNA, the CDR3 is TGTGCCAGCGCAGGGGACCTCACAGATACGCAGTATTTT.

The chain combines TRBV6-1 with TRBJ1-1; a weak D match, TRBD1 (6 bases). Germline CDR1 reads MNHNS; CDR2 reads SASEGT. This CDR3 comprises 15 residues. V was cut by 5 bases and J by 1 base, with 14 bases left in between. CDR3 residues: CASSPLGGTNTEAFF. The CDR3 nucleotides are TGTGCCAGCAGTCCCCTAGGGGGAACGAACACTGAAGCTTTCTTT.

The genes are TRBV14 and TRBJ1-3, with no clear D. CDR1 is SGHDN, CDR2 FVKESK, per germline. The CDR3 contains 17 residues. V was cut by 0 bases and J by 0 bases, with 12 bases left in between. The CDR3 here is CASSQDYGVNSGNTIYF. The CDR3 DNA is TGTGCCAGCAGCCAAGATTATGGAGTTAACTCTGGAAACACCATATATTTT.

As for this clone: Within the sample, other DNA sequences also encode this same CDR3. The J gene is TRBJ1-5, the V gene TRBV28; D gene ambiguous. CDR1 MDHEN and CDR2 SYDVKM come from the germline V gene. V lost 3 bases, J lost 1 base, and 4 bases lay in between. There are 13 residues in the CDR3. CDR3 bases: TGTGCCAGCAGTTTGTTAAGCAATCAGCCCCAGCATTTT. Translating it yields CASSLLSNQPQHF.

This chain connects TRBV11-2 to TRBJ2-7; TRBD2 is a possible D gene (5 bases). The CDR3 sequence is 14 residues long. Trimming shortened V by 5 bases and J by 6 bases, and 17 bases separated the two germline ends. Germline V CDR1 and CDR2: SGHAT, FQNNGV. The CDR3 protein is CASSALPGSGEQYF. The CDR3 DNA reads as TGTGCCAGCAGCGCCCTACCGGGGTCCGGCGAGCAGTACTTC.

A single count supports this clone. CDR3 loop: CASSQGPGQGLGGYTF. In DNA form, the CDR3 reads TGCGCCAGCAGCCAGGGTCCGGGACAGGGTTTAGGAGGCTACACCTTC. This chain connects TRBV4-1 to TRBJ1-2; 9 bases align to TRBD1. From germline, CDR1 is MGHRA and CDR2 YSYEKL. The CDR3 runs to 16 residues. The J segment lost 8 bases and the V segment lost 3 bases, leaving 13 bases of the junction unmatched.

The gene calls are TRBV7-8 and TRBJ2-5; TRBD2 matches 8 bases. The length of the CDR3 is 18 residues. Trimming took 3 bases from V and 1 from J; bases not matched to a gene: 13. Germline V lookup: CDR1 SGHVS, CDR2 FQNEAQ. CDR3 region: CASSFGGEGLGTQETQYF. In DNA form, the CDR3 reads TGTGCCAGCAGCTTTGGGGGGGAGGGACTAGGAACCCAAGAGACCCAGTACTTC.

The gene calls are TRBV10-3 and TRBJ2-1; TRBD2 matches 10 bases. The germline V gene has CDR1 ENHRY and CDR2 SYGVKD. The CDR3 runs 15 residues. Trimming took 7 bases from V and 7 from J; bases not matched to a gene: 10. Here the CDR3 reads CAIKEREGHLNEQFF. The CDR3 bases are TGTGCCATCAAAGAGCGGGAGGGCCACCTAAATGAGCAGTTCTTC.

This chain uses TRBV5-1 with TRBJ2-7, with 10 bases that match TRBD2. The CDR3 runs to 14 residues. J gave up 7 bases and V 0 bases, and 4 bases lay outside the gene matches. Per the germline V gene, CDR1 is SGHRS and CDR2 is YFSETQ. The CDR3 nucleotides read TGCGCCAGCAGCTTGGCCCTAGCGGGAGCGGAGCAGTACTTC. Amino acid sequence: CASSLALAGAEQYF.

CDR3 sequence reads: CASSLTRTLQGRKAFF. The CDR3 DNA reads as TGTGCCAGCAGCTTAACACGAACTTTACAGGGACGTAAAGCTTTCTTT. The chain couples TRBV7-3 to TRBJ1-1; a weak D match, TRBD1 (6 bases). From germline, CDR1 is SGHTA and CDR2 FQGTGA. Trimming shortened V by 0 bases and J by 9 bases, and 20 bases separated the two germline ends. CDR3 length: 16 residues.

CDR3 region: CASGLSTGGTGYTF. Written as DNA, the CDR3 is TGTGCCAGCGGACTCTCGACAGGGGGCACGGGCTACACCTTC. V usage is TRBV21-1 and J usage is TRBJ1-2; the DNA was not compared with TRBD1, the D call given in the table. TRBV21-1 is a documented pseudogene. The CDR3 covers 14 residues.

This rearrangement joins TRBV27 to TRBJ2-7; perhaps TRBD2 as D (6 bases). With 3 bases removed from V and 4 bases from J, the gap between germline ends came to 16 bases. The germline gives CDR1 MNHEY, CDR2 SMNVEV (reference sequence). The CDR3 has 15 amino acids. This chain's CDR3 is CASSFMGLGFYEQYF. CDR3 nucleotide sequence: TGTGCCAGCAGTTTTATGGGACTCGGATTTTACGAGCAGTACTTC.

The sample holds one count of this clone. The V gene is TRBV5-5, the J gene TRBJ1-2; tentative D call: TRBD1 (5 bases). The CDR3 is 15 amino acids. V lost 0 bases and J 3 bases, leaving 12 bases between the germline ends. From germline, CDR1 is SGHKS and CDR2 YYEKEE (reference sequence). Here the CDR3 reads CASSLEVGDYYGYTF. The DNA of the CDR3 is TGTGCCAGCAGCTTGGAGGTGGGGGACTACTATGGCTACACCTTC.